The next 18 T cell receptor beta chains were all read from a single sample in a study of metastatic and nonmetastatic thyroid tumors. TCRdb re-called the PCR reads through MiXCR. The data show over 15,000 clones, with 34% seen just once and 17% held by the top ten. Each patient went into thyroid surgery without having received any treatment. Specimen: tumor tissue. The receptors here all came from a female donor with papillary thyroid cancer or a benign thyroid nodule (not recorded which). Some clones in this sample may be carry-over from other donors' samples.

J is TRBJ1-5 and V is TRBV27; D gene uncertain. The V end was cut by 2 bases, the J end by 0 bases, with 8 bases between. The CDR3 length is 15 residues. Germline V gives CDR1 MNHEY, CDR2 SMNVEV (reference sequence). CDR3 in DNA: TGTGCCAGCAGTTTAGGAGGGTATAGCAATCAGCCCCAGCATTTT. The encoded protein is CASSLGGYSNQPQHF.

The chain couples TRBV27 to TRBJ2-5, with 8 bases that match TRBD2. The CDR3 is 16 amino acids. The germline V gene has CDR1 MNHEY and CDR2 SMNVEV (reference sequence). With 6 bases clipped from V and 2 bases from J, the junction kept 11 bases outside the gene matches. CDR3 region: CASSSGTSGGQETQYF. CDR3 sequence (DNA): TGTGCCAGCAGCTCAGGAACGAGCGGGGGACAAGAGACCCAGTACTTC.

The genes are TRBV5-1 and TRBJ1-2; 8 positions match TRBD1. CDR3 length: 14 amino acids. CDR1 and CDR2 (germline): SGHRS, YFSETQ. The V gene end was trimmed by 0 bases and the J gene end by 7 bases; junction bases not matched to a gene: 5. DNA for the CDR3: TGCGCCAGCAGCTTGGGGCAGGGGGCAGGTGGCTACACCTTC. This codes for CASSLGQGAGGYTF.

This clone was counted a few times. The V and J genes are TRBV5-1 and TRBJ1-6, with D unclear. CDR3 length equals 13 residues. The germline CDR1 and CDR2 sequences are SGHRS and YFSETQ. With 4 bases removed from V and 5 bases from J, the gap between germline ends came to 7 bases. The CDR3 sequence: CASSERNNSPLHF. The CDR3 bases are TGCGCCAGCAGCGAGAGAAATAATTCACCCCTCCACTTT.

In this sample, this clone turned up a few times. The sample contains more than one DNA sequence encoding this CDR3. V is TRBV6-1 and J is TRBJ1-2; TRBD1 matches at 9 bases. J lost 8 bases, V lost 9 bases, and 16 bases had no gene match. Germline V gives CDR1 MNHNS, CDR2 SASEGT. The CDR3 extends over 15 amino acids. The CDR3 reads CASSIGPDRGDGYTF. CDR3 sequence (DNA): TGTGCCAGTAGTATAGGTCCGGACAGGGGTGACGGCTACACCTTC.

The table lists this clone with a few counts. V usage is TRBV10-3 and J usage is TRBJ2-1; 11 nucleotides match TRBD2. V dropped 6 bases and J dropped 10; count of bases not matched to a gene: 8. The CDR3 runs 14 residues. Germline V gene sequence: CDR1 ENHRY, CDR2 SYGVKD. Written as DNA, the CDR3 is TGTGCCATCAGCGAACTAGCGGGAGTCTCCGAGCAGTTCTTC. It is translated as CAISELAGVSEQFF.

This clone is medium-sized (0.01 to 0.1%) in the sample. The chain uses TRBV2 and TRBJ2-5; either TRBD1 or TRBD2 may supply D (5 bases each). V lost 7 bases and J lost 5, with 14 bases in between. The germline V gene encodes CDR1 SNHLY and CDR2 FYNNEI. This CDR3 is 13 amino acids long. Written as DNA, the CDR3 is TGTGCCAGCACATGGGGACCCTGGGAGACCCAGTACTTC. This gives the protein CASTWGPWETQYF.

This clone came up a few times. The CDR3 loop reads CATSPGDYGYTF. The CDR3 DNA is TGTGCCACCAGCCCAGGGGACTATGGCTACACCTTC. The V call is TRBV24-1, the J call TRBJ1-2, with a possible D match to TRBD1 (6 bases). The ends were cut back, 7 bases at V and 3 bases at J, with 8 bases in the middle. Germline V gene sequence: CDR1 KGHDR, CDR2 SFDVKD. The CDR3 is made up of 12 amino acids.

This clone appeared a single time. An end of the junction does not agree with germline; a read error may underlie this. The rearrangement links TRBV20-1 to TRBJ1-2, with D unclear. The length of the CDR3 is 14 residues. In germline, CDR1 is DFQATT, CDR2 SNEGSKA (reference sequence). The CDR3 nucleotides read TGCAGTTCTAGTCCACCTGGACTGAGCTATGGCTACACCTTC. Translated, it gives CSSSPPGLSYGYTF.

On this clone: Sequence at one end of the junction differs from germline and may be a read error. The chain is built from TRBV6-2 or TRBV6-3 and TRBJ2-1; 9 bases are shared with TRBD2. The CDR3 has 17 residues. Germline-derived CDR1 and CDR2 are MNHEY and SVGEGT. The CDR3 loop is CASRYPDSGSSYTEQFF. The CDR3 DNA reads TGTGCCAGCCGTTACCCGGATAGCGGGAGTTCCTACACTGAGCAGTTCTTC.

To note about this clone: One end of the junction is discordant with germline, which a read error may explain. The chain combines TRBV6-1 with TRBJ1-5; D gene ambiguous. Germline CDR1 MNHNS, CDR2 SASEGT. The CDR3 is 13 residues long. The CDR3 is CASTNTEDQPKHF. The CDR3 region has the DNA TGTGCCAGCACTAACACAGAGGACCAGCCCAAGCATTTT.

This clone was detected many times. At one of its ends the junction is not consistent with the germline gene, which may arise from a read error. Other DNA sequences in the sample encode the same CDR3. V and J are TRBV27 and TRBJ2-5, with no clear D. This CDR3 is built from 13 residues. In germline, CDR1 is MNHEY, CDR2 SMNVEV (reference sequence). The CDR3 protein is CASSLSSKETQYF. CDR3 in DNA: TGTGCCAGCAGTTTATCGAGTAAAGAGACCCAATACTTC.

This clone is labeled medium-sized. V usage is TRBV7-3 and J usage is TRBJ2-3; 7 bases fit TRBD1. V lost 4 bases and J lost 4; bases outside the gene matches: 8. CDR1 is SGHTA and CDR2 is FQGTGA in the germline V gene. The length of the CDR3 is 15 residues. CDR3 sequence: CASSSRQGMADTQYF. The CDR3 DNA reads as TGTGCCAGCAGCTCACGACAGGGAATGGCAGATACGCAGTATTTT.

The chain employs TRBV20-1 and TRBJ1-6; D might be TRBD1 (6 bases). Germline lookup yields CDR1 DFQATT and CDR2 SNEGSKA (reference sequence). Trimming stripped 5 bases from V and 7 bases from J, with 18 bases between. The CDR3 totals 15 residues. CDR3 DNA sequence: TGCAGTGCTGGCTGGGCAGGGGTGGGGAATTCACCCCTCCACTTT. Protein sequence: CSAGWAGVGNSPLHF.

There are many counts of this clone. V and J are TRBV11-1 and TRBJ2-1; TRBD2 aligns across 8 bases. Germline V gene data show CDR1 as SGHAT and CDR2 as FQDESV (reference sequence). The V segment lost 8 bases and the J segment 0 bases; nucleotides outside the gene matches: 6. The CDR3 is 15 amino acids. The CDR3, as DNA: TGTGCCAGCCGGGGGGGACCAAGCTCCTACAATGAGCAGTTCTTC. Its protein product is CASRGGPSSYNEQFF.

The gene calls are TRBV6-5 and TRBJ1-3; a possible D gene is TRBD1 (6 bases). Looked up from germline, CDR1 is MNHEY and CDR2 is SVGAGI. Trimming shortened V by 2 bases and J by 4 bases, and 9 bases separated the two germline ends. The CDR3 spans 14 residues. The CDR3 DNA sequence: TGTGCCAGCAGTTACAGAACAGGGGGAAACACCATATATTTT. Residues: CASSYRTGGNTIYF.

The chain links TRBV6-1 to TRBJ1-5, with 7 bases that match TRBD1. The CDR3 sequence is 15 residues long. The V segment lost 3 bases and the J segment 1 base; nucleotides outside the gene matches: 3. Germline V gives CDR1 MNHNS, CDR2 SASEGT. The CDR3 region is CASSEGRGSNQPQHF. The CDR3 DNA reads TGTGCCAGCAGTGAGGGCAGGGGGAGCAATCAGCCCCAGCATTTT.

This clone was recorded a few times. The V gene is TRBV29-1, the J gene TRBJ2-1, with TRBD2 as a possible D gene (6 bases). V shed 4 bases and J shed 6 bases, with 7 bases lying between them. This CDR3 has 11 residues. Germline loops: CDR1 SQVTM, CDR2 ANQGSEA. The CDR3 spells CSVVGGNEQFF. CDR3 sequence (DNA): TGCAGCGTTGTGGGGGGCAATGAGCAGTTCTTC.